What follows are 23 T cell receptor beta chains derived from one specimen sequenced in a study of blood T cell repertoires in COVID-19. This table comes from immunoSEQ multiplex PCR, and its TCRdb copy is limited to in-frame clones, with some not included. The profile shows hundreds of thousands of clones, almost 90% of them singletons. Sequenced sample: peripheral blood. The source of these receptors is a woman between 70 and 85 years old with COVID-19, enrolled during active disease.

The CDR3 DNA sequence: TGTGCCAGCAGTTACGGACAGGGGCTCGGCTATGGCTACACCTTC. Translation gives CASSYGQGLGYGYTF. The chain recombines TRBV6-6 with TRBJ1-2; TRBD1 matches at 9 bases. CDR1 is MNHNY, CDR2 SVGAGI, per germline (reference sequence). The CDR3 totals 15 residues. Trimming took 2 bases from V and 4 from J; bases not matched to a gene: 5.

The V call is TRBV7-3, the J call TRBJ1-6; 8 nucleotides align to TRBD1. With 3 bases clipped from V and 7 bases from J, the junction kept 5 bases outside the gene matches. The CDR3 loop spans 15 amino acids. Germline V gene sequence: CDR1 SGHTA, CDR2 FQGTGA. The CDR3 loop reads CASSFLGQVNSPLHF. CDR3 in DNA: TGTGCCAGCAGCTTCCTGGGACAGGTAAATTCACCCCTCCACTTT.

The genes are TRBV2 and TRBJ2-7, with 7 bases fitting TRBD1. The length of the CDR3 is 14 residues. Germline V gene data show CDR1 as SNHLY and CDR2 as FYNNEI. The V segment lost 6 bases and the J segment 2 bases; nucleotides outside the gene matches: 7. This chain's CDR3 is CASRRTGSPYEQYF. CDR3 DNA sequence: TGTGCCAGCAGAAGGACAGGTTCCCCCTACGAGCAGTACTTC.

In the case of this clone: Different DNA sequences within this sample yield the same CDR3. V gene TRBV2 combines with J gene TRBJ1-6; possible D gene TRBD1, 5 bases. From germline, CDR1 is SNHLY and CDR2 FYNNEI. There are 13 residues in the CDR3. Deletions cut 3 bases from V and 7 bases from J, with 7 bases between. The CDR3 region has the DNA TGTGCCAGCAGTGATCGGGGGAATTCACCCCTCCACTTT. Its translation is CASSDRGNSPLHF.

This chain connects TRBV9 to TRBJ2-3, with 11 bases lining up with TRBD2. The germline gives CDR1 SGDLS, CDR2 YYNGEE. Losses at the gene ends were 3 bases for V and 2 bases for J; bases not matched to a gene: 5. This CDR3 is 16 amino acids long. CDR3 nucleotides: TGTGCCAGCAGCGCTAGCGGGGGGCCTAACACAGATACGCAGTATTTT. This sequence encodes CASSASGGPNTDTQYF.

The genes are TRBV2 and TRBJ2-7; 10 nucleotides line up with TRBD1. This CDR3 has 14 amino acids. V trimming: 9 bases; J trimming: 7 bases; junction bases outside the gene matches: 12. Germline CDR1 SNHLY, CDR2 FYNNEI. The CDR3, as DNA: TGTGCCAGAAGCGGGACAGGGGTTTTTCGGGAGCAGTACTTC. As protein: CARSGTGVFREQYF.

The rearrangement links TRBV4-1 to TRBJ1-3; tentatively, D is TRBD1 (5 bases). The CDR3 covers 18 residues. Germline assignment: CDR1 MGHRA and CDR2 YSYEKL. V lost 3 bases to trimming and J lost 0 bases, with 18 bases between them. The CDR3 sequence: CASSQLMGQHPSGNTIYF. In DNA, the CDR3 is TGCGCCAGCAGCCAGCTAATGGGGCAGCACCCCTCTGGAAACACCATATATTTT.

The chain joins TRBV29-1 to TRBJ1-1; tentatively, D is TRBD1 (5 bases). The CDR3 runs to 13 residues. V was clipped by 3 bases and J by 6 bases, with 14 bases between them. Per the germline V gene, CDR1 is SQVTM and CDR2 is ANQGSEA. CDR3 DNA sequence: TGCAGCGTTGATCTTATCCAAGGGGCTGAAGCTTTCTTT. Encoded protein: CSVDLIQGAEAFF.

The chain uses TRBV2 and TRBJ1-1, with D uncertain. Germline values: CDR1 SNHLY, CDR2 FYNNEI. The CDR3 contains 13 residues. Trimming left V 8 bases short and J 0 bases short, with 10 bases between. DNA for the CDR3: TGTGCCAGCCCTAAAACTCTGAACACTGAAGCTTTCTTT. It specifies CASPKTLNTEAFF.

CDR3 loop: CASSTRTGDGYGYTF. For the CDR3, the DNA is TGTGCCAGCAGCACAAGGACAGGGGATGGCTATGGCTACACCTTC. The chain couples TRBV11-2 to TRBJ1-2; 9 nucleotides match TRBD1. Germline V CDR1 and CDR2: SGHAT, FQNNGV. This CDR3 has 15 residues. The V and J ends lost 5 bases and 4 bases, in that order; junction bases with no gene match: 8.

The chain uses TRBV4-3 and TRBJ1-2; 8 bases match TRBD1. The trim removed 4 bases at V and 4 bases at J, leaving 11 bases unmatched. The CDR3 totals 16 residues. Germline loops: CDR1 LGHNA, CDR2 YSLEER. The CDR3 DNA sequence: TGCGCCAGCAGCCTAACTTGGCAGGGGGCGACCTATGGCTACACCTTC. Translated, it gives CASSLTWQGATYGYTF.

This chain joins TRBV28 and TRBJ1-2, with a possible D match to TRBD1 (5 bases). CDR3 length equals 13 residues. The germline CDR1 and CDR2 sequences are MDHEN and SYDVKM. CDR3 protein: CAIGGPANYGYTF. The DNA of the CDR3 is TGTGCGATCGGGGGACCCGCTAACTATGGCTACACCTTC.

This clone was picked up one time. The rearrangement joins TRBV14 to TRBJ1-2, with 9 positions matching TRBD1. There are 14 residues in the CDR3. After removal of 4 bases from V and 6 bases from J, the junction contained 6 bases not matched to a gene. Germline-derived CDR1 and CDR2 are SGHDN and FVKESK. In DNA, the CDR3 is TGTGCCAGCAGCCGTGTGACAGGGGGTAATGGCTACACCTTC. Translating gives CASSRVTGGNGYTF.

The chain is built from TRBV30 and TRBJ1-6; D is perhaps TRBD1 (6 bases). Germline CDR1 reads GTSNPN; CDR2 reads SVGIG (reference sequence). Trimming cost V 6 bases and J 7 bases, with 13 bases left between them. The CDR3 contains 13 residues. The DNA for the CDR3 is TGTGCCTGCCCCACAGGGTTGAATTCACCCCTCCACTTT. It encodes CACPTGLNSPLHF.

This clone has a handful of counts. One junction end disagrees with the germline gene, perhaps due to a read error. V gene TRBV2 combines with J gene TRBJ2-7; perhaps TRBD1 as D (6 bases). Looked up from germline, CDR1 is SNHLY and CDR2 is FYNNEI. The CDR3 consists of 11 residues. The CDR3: CASSDGQPREF. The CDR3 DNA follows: TGTGCCAGCAGTGACGGACAGCCCCGTGAATTC.

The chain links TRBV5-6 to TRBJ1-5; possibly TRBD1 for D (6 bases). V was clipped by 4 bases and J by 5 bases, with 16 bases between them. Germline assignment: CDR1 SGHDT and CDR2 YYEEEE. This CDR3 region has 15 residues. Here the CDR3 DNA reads TGTGCCAGCAGCGTACACGGGACATCTTATCAGCCCCAGCATTTT. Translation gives CASSVHGTSYQPQHF.

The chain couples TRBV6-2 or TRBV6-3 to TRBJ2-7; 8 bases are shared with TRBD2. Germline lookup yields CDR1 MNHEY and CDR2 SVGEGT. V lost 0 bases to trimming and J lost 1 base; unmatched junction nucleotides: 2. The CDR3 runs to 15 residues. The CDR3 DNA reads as TGTGCCAGCAGTTACTCAGCTAGCGGGTCCTACGAGCAGTACTTC. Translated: CASSYSASGSYEQYF.

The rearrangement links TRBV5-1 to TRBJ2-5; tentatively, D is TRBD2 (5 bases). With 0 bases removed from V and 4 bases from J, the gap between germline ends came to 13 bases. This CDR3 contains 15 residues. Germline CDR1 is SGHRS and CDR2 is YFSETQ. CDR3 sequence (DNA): TGCGCCAGCAGCTTGGCACCTAGCACACGAGAGACCCAGTACTTC. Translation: CASSLAPSTRETQYF.

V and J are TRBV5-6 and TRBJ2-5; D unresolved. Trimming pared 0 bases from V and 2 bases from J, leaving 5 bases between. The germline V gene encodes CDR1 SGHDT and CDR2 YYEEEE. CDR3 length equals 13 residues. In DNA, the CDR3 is TGTGCCAGCAGCTTGGCAGTTCAAGAGACCCAGTACTTC. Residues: CASSLAVQETQYF.

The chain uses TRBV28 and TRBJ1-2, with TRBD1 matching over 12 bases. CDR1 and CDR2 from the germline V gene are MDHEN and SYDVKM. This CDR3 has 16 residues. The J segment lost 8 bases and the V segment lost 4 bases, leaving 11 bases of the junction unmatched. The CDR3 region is CASSSPGTGGREGYTF. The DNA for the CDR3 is TGTGCCAGCAGTTCCCCCGGGACAGGGGGCCGAGAGGGCTACACCTTC.

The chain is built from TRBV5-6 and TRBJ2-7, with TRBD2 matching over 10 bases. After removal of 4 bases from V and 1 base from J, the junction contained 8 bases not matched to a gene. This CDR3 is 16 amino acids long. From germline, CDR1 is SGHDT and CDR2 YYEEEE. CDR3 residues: CASSLLSGGASYEQYF. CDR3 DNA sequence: TGTGCCAGCAGCCTCCTGAGCGGGGGGGCTTCCTACGAGCAGTACTTC.

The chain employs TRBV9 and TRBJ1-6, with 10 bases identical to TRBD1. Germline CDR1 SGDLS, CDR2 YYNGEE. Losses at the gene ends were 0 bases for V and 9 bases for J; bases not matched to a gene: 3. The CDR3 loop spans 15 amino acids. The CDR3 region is CASSVEDRGSSPLHF. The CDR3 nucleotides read TGTGCCAGCAGCGTAGAGGACAGGGGGAGTTCACCCCTCCACTTT. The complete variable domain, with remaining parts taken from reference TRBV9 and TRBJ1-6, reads DSGVTQTPKHLITATGQRVTLRCSPRSGDLSVYWYQQSLDQGLQFLIQYYNGEERAKGNILERFSAQQFPDLHSELNLSSLELGDSALYFCASSVEDRGSSPLHFGNGTRLTVT.

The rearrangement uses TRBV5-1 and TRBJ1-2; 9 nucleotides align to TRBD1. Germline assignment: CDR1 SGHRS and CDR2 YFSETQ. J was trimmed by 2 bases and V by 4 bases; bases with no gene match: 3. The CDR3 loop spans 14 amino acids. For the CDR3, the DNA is TGCGCCAGCAGCGTGGGGACAGGGAACTATGGCTACACCTTC. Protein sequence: CASSVGTGNYGYTF.